This T cell receptor beta chain was recorded in a study of T cells after posttransplantation cyclophosphamide. In regard to this clone: Its antigen is currently unknown.

Whole-study results and caveats: TRB overlap between skin or GI tissue T cells and blood was limited. Recipient CMV seropositivity and CMV reactivation strongly tracked TRB clonality.

The CDR3 has 15 residues. Trimming shortened V by 3 bases and J by 3 bases, and 16 bases separated the two germline ends. The V gene's germline CDR1 is SGHRS and CDR2 YFSETQ. Libraries were prepared by immunoSEQ multiplex PCR; TCRdb keeps only in-frame clonotypes and omits some of them. The data hold some 2,800 clones, with about 74% observed a single time. A marrow graft followed busulfan-fludarabine conditioning, with cyclophosphamide on days +3 and +4. This sample comprised PBMCs, obtained after allogeneic stem cell transplant with posttransplant cyclophosphamide. J is TRBJ2-7 and V is TRBV5-1; D is unresolved. The receptor was isolated from a female patient in her fifties or sixties who received an allogeneic stem cell transplant from a related donor, was CMV-positive, and had no GVHD. Some T cells could come from the graft donor. CDR3 sequence (DNA): TGCGCCAGCAGCTCACCCCAAGCTCTGAACTACGAGCAGTACTTC. It translates to CASSSPQALNYEQYF.